The clone carrying this T cell receptor (beta chain) appeared once. Its antigen is unknown. The assay was immunoSEQ multiplex PCR, and TCRdb's table has in-frame clones only and misses some. Of roughly 700,000 clones in the sample, roughly 90% were seen once. This entry is derived from a study of Ad26.COV2.S vaccination and SARS-CoV-2 variants. Study information: Recipients of Ad26.COV2.S got it intramuscularly, once or twice 56 days apart.

Study-wide points: Overall T cell responses may have been underestimated by the analyses of TCR breadth and depth.

CDR1 is SGHRS, CDR2 YFSETQ, per germline. Trimming took 0 bases from V and 6 from J, leaving 9 bases between them. CDR3 length: 14 amino acids. Treatment described: roughly 18 received Ad26.COV2.S at low or high dose, single or two shots; several received placebo; per-sample allocation not given. The study sampled participants on day 63 after the first vaccine or placebo injection. The rearrangement joins TRBV5-1 to TRBJ2-2, with TRBD1 as a possible D gene (6 bases). The clonotype was recovered from a person aged 18-65 years who received the Ad26.COV2.S COVID-19 vaccine or a placebo. The input for sequencing was peripheral blood, taken in a trial of Ad26.COV2.S vaccine versus placebo. CDR3 residues: CASSLGQVAGELFF. CDR3 DNA: TGCGCCAGCAGCTTGGGACAGGTCGCCGGGGAGCTGTTTTTT.